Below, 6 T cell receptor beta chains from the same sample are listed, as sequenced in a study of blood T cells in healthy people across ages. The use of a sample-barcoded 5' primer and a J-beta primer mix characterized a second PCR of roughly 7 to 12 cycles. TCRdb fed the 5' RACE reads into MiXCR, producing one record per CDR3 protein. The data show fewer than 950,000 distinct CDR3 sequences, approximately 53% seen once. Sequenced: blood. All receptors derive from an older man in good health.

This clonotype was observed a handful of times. CDR3 in amino acids: CASSDHERELNEQFF. In nucleotides, the CDR3 is TGCGCCAGCAGTGATCACGAGCGGGAGTTAAATGAGCAGTTCTTC. The rearrangement uses TRBV10-1 and TRBJ2-1; 8 nucleotides align to TRBD2. This CDR3 spans 15 amino acids. The junction had 8 bases not matched to a gene; V was cut back by 3 bases and J by 7 bases. Germline lookup yields CDR1 WNHNN and CDR2 SYGVQD (reference sequence).

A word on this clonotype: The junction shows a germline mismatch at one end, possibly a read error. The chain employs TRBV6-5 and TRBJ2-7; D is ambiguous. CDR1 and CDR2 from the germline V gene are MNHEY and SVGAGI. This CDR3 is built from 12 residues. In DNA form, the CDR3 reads TGTGCCGGCAGATTTGGTCCCTCCGAGCAGTACTTC. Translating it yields CAGRFGPSEQYF.

This chain's CDR3 is CASSLRQSSYEQYF. As DNA, the CDR3 is TGTGCCAGCAGTTTGAGACAGTCTTCCTACGAGCAGTACTTC. J is TRBJ2-7 and V is TRBV27; tentatively, D is TRBD1 (5 bases). This CDR3 region has 14 residues. Germline V CDR1 and CDR2: MNHEY, SMNVEV (reference sequence). Trimming stripped 3 bases from V and 1 base from J, with 10 bases between.

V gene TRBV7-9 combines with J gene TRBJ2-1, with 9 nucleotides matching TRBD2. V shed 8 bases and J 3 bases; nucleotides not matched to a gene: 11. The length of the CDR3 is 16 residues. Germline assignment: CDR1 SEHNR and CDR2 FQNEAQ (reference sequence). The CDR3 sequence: CASLTGVAGVYNEQFF. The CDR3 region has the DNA TGTGCCAGCTTAACAGGGGTAGCGGGAGTCTACAATGAGCAGTTCTTC.

CDR3 region: CASSIFRGRPGELFF. The CDR3 nucleotides read TGTGCCAGTAGTATCTTCAGGGGAAGGCCCGGGGAGCTGTTTTTT. The rearrangement links TRBV19 to TRBJ2-2; a possible D gene is TRBD1 (6 bases). This CDR3 contains 15 residues. Germline V gene lookup returns CDR1 LNHDA and CDR2 SQIVND (reference sequence). Trimming took off 3 bases at V and 6 bases at J, with 14 bases between the two ends.

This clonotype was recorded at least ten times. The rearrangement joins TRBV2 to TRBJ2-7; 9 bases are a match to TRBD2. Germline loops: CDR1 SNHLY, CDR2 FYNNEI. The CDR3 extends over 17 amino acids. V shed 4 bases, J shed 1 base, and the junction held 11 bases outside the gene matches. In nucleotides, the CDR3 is TGTGCCAGCAGTGTCGGACTAGCGAGCCAGGCTTCCTACGAGCAGTACTTC. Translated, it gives CASSVGLASQASYEQYF.